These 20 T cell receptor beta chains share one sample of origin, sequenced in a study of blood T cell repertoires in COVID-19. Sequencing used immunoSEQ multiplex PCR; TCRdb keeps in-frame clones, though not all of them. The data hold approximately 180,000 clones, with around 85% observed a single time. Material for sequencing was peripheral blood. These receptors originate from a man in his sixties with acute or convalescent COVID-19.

Here the CDR3 reads CAISEFQAGEGDEQFF. CDR3 bases: TGTGCCATCAGTGAGTTCCAAGCGGGAGAGGGGGATGAGCAGTTCTTC. V usage is TRBV10-3 and J usage is TRBJ2-1; TRBD2 agrees at 8 bases. CDR3 length equals 16 residues. Germline V gene lookup returns CDR1 ENHRY and CDR2 SYGVKD. The V gene end was trimmed by 1 base and the J gene end by 8 bases; junction bases not matched to a gene: 10.

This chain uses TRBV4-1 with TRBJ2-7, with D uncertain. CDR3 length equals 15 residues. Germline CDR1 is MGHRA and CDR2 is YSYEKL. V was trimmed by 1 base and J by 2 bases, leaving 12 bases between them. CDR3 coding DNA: TGCGCCAGCAGCCAAGTTAGGAGCCTCCCCTACGAGCAGTACTTC. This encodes CASSQVRSLPYEQYF.

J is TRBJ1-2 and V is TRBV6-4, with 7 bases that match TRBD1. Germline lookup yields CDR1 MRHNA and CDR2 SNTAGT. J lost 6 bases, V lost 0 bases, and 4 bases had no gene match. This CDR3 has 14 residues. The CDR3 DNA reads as TGTGCCAGCAGTGACTCGACAGGGCTGAATGGCTACACCTTC. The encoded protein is CASSDSTGLNGYTF.

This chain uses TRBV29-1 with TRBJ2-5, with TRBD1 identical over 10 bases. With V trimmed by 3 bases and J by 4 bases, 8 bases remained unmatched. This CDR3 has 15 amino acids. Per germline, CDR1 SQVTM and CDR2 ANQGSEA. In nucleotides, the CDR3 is TGCAGCGTTGACGGAGGGACAGGGGTTGGAGAGACCCAGTACTTC. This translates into CSVDGGTGVGETQYF.

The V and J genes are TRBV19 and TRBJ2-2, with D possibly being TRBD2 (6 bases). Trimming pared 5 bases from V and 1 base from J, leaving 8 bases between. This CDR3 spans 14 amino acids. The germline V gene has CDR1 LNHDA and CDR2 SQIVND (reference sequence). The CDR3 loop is CASSPGRNTGELFF. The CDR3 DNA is TGTGCCAGTAGTCCCGGGAGGAACACCGGGGAGCTGTTTTTT.

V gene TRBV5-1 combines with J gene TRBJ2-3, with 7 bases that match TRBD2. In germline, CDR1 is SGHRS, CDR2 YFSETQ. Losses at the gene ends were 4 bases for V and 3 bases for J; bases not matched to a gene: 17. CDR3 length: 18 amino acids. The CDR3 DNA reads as TGCGCCAGCAGCAACGGACGGGAGGTTAGGATGTTGACAGATACGCAGTATTTT. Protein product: CASSNGREVRMLTDTQYF.

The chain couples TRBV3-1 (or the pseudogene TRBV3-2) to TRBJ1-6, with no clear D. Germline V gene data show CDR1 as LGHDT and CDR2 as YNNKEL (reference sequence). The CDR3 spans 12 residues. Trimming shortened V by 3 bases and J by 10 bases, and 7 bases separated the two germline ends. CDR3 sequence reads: CASSHGNSPLHF. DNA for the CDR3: TGTGCCAGCAGCCACGGGAACTCACCCCTCCACTTT.

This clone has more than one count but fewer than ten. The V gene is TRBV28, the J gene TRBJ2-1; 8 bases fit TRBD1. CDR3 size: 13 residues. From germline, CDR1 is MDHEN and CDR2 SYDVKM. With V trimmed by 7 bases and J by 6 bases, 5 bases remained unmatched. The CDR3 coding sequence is TGTGCCAGCATTCAGGGGGCTACCAATGAGCAGTTCTTC. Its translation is CASIQGATNEQFF.

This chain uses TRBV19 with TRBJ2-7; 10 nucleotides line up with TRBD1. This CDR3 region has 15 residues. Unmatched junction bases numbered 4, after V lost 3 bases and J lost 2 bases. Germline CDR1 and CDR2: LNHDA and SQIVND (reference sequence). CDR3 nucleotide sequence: TGTGCCAGTAGTATGACGGGACAGGGGCCCTACGAGCAGTACTTC. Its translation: CASSMTGQGPYEQYF.

CDR3 sequence (DNA): TGTGCCAGCAGTTCGATTGACAGGGCAGGCCATGGCTACACCTTC. Amino acid sequence: CASSSIDRAGHGYTF. The chain joins TRBV27 to TRBJ1-2, with 7 bases aligning to TRBD1. CDR1 MNHEY and CDR2 SMNVEV come from the germline V gene (reference sequence). V lost 4 bases, J lost 6 bases, and 11 bases stayed unmatched. The CDR3 is 15 residues long.

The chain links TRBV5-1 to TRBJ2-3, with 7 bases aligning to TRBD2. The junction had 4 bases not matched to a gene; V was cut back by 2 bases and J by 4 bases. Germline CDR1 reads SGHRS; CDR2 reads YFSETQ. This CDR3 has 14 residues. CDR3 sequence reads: CASSLGAGSDTQYF. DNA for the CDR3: TGCGCCAGCAGCTTAGGAGCGGGATCAGATACGCAGTATTTT. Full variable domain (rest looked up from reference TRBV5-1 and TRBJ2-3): KAGVTQTPRYLIKTRGQQVTLSCSPISGHRSVSWYQQTPGQGLQFLFEYFSETQRNKGNFPGRFSGRQFSNSRSEMNVSTLELGDSALYLCASSLGAGSDTQYFGPGTRLTVL.

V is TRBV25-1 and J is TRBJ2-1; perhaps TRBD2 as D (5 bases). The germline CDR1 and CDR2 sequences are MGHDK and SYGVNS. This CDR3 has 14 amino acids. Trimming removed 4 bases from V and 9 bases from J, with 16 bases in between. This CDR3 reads CASSATDWITEQFF. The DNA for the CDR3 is TGTGCCAGCAGTGCTACGGACTGGATTACTGAGCAGTTCTTC.

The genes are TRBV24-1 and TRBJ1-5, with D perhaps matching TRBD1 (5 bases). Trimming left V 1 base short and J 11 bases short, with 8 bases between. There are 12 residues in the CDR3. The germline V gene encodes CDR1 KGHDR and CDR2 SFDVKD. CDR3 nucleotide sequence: TGTGCCACCAGTGATTTTCAGGGAACCCAGCATTTT. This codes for CATSDFQGTQHF.

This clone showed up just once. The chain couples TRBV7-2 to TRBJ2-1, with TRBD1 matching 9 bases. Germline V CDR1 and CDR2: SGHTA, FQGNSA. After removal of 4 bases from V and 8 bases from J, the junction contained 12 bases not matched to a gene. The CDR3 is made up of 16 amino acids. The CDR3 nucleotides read TGTGCCAGCAGCTCTCAATCCGGGACAGGGAGGTATGAGCAGTTCTTC. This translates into CASSSQSGTGRYEQFF.

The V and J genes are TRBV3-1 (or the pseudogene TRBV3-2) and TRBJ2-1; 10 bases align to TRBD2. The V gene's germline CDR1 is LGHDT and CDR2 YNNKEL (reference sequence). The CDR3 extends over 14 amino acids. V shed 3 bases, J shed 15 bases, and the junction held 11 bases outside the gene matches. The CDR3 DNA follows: TGTGCCAGCAGCCAGATGACGCTAGCGGGAGTGTTGTTCTTC. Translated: CASSQMTLAGVLFF.

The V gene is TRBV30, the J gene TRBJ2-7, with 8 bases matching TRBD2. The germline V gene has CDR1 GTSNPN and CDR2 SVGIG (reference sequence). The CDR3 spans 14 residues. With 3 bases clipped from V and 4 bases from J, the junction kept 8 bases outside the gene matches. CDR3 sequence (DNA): TGTGCCTGGAGGACGGGAGGGCCGCTGTACGAGCAGTACTTC. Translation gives CAWRTGGPLYEQYF.

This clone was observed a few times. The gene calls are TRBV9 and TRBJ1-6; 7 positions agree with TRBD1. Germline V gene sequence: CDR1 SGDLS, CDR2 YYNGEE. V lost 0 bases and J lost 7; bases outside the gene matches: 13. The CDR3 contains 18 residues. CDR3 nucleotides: TGTGCCAGCAGCGTAGAGTCAGGCAGGGGGACCTCCAATTCACCCCTCCACTTT. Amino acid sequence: CASSVESGRGTSNSPLHF.

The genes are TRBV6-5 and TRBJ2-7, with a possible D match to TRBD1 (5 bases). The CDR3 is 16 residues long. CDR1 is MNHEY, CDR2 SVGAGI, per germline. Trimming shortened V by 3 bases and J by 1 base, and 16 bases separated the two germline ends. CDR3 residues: CASSYAGPKSSYEQYF. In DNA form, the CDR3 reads TGTGCCAGCAGTTATGCAGGGCCTAAATCGTCCTACGAGCAGTACTTC.

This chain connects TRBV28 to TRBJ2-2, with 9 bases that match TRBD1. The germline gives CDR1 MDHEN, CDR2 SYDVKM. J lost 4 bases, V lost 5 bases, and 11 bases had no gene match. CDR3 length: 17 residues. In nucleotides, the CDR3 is TGTGCCAGCAGTCCCGAATGGGGACAGGGAGGCACCGGGGAGCTGTTTTTT. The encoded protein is CASSPEWGQGGTGELFF. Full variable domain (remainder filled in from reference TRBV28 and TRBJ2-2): DVKVTQSSRYLVKRTGEKVFLECVQDMDHENMFWYRQDPGLGLRLIYFSYDVKMKEKGDIPEGYSVSREKKERFSLILESASTNQTSMYLCASSPEWGQGGTGELFFGEGSRLTVL.

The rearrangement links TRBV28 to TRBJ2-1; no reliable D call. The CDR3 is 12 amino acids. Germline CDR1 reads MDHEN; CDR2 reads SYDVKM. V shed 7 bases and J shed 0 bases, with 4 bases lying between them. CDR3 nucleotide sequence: TGTGCCAGCACCCACTCCTACAATGAGCAGTTCTTC. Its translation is CASTHSYNEQFF.